This TCR beta chain was captured in a study of blood T cell repertoires in COVID-19. Turning to the study itself: Samples of COVID-19 (acute and convalescent) were obtained from the United States, Italy and Spain. PBMCs, B-cell-depleted T cells, or T cells were the source of the cDNA or gDNA that made up the material.

This clone was found once. The CDR3 contains 14 residues. Per the germline V gene, CDR1 is SEHNR and CDR2 is FQNEAQ (reference sequence). The J segment lost 9 bases and the V segment lost 3 bases, leaving 6 bases of the junction unmatched. Enrolment of Seattle patients took place during active infection, and they were followed longitudinally. Study processing details: Reference gene primer amplification gave estimated nucleated cell counts. The data were produced by immunoSEQ multiplex PCR, yet TCRdb's version contains in-frame clones alone and is incomplete. From that table come the V and J calls and clone size; the DNA was used to work out D and trimming. The sample has approximately 300,000 clones, 70% to 90% seen once.

The receptor comes from a human donor with COVID-19, enrolled during active disease. The donor label of this sample is uncertain. Sequenced input: peripheral blood. The chain is built from TRBV7-9 and TRBJ2-1, with 9 bases identical to TRBD2. CDR3 sequence: CASSFSGSLFEQFF. The CDR3 DNA reads TGTGCCAGCAGCTTTAGCGGGAGTCTTTTTGAGCAGTTCTTC.